This TCR beta chain derives from a study of regulatory T cells in long-lasting Graves disease. Findings of the study overall: The TCR repertoire of persistent Graves' patients was less diverse than that of newly diagnosed ones. Preferential use of TRBV28, TRBJ1-2 and TRBJ2-5 was seen in persistent disease.

Per the germline V gene, CDR1 is SGHVS and CDR2 is FNYEAQ. The CDR3 has 14 residues. The TCR beta library used iRepertoire HTBI primers with Arm-PCR amplification of CDR3. TCRdb re-called the multiplex PCR reads with MiXCR, one entry per CDR3 protein. The table lists approximately 350,000 distinct CDR3 sequences, over 15% of them singletons. Stated time point: newly diagnosed GD, antithyroid drugs for less than 3 months. The TCR library used RNA extracted from PBMCs. Ten or more counts support this clonotype. Its target is not known. Mismatch with germline at one junction end may stem from a read error. This same sample was also part of a study on T cells in Graves' hyperthyroidism and ophthalmopathy.

Sequencing used peripheral blood mononuclear cells (PBMCs), obtained at new diagnosis, from a patient treated with antithyroid drugs. The receptor was isolated from a middle-aged man with Graves disease. The V and J genes are TRBV7-6 and TRBJ2-1; unclear D gene. The CDR3 DNA reads TGTGCCAGCAGCTTAGGTGCAGGTTACAGTGAGCAGTTCTTC. Protein: CASSLGAGYSEQFF.